Below, one T cell receptor beta chain is given with its context. What it recognizes is unknown. Treatment denoted: oral pan-JAK inhibitor, 5-10 mg twice daily. Alopecia areata patients provided lesional scalp punch biopsies and peripheral blood, both collected for the study. This specimen comes from a study of CD8+ T cells in alopecia areata. Study background: Severity of treated patients was scored by affected scalp percentage.

Study-level points and caveats: Many of the expanded lesional clones endured in scalp and blood while on tofacitinib.

Extracted RNA was reverse transcribed, and the resulting cDNA served as sequencing template. This table comes from immunoSEQ multiplex PCR, and its TCRdb copy is limited to in-frame clones, with some not included. The sample has approximately 200,000 clones, 55% to 70% seen once. Germline values: CDR1 SNHLY, CDR2 FYNNEI. V lost 4 bases, J lost 1 base, and 13 bases lay in between. CDR3 length: 15 amino acids. This chain links TRBV2 with TRBJ1-1, with D perhaps TRBD1 (5 bases). The source of this sequence is a human donor with alopecia areata. Specimen: CD4+ T cells sorted from blood, collected at week 4, from a patient treated with tofacitinib. CDR3: CASSGGRRTNTEAFF. In nucleotides, the CDR3 is TGTGCCAGCAGTGGGGGGAGGAGGACGAACACTGAAGCTTTCTTT.